Below are 24 T cell receptor beta chains sequenced from a single sample in a study of blood T cell repertoires in COVID-19. The protocol was immunoSEQ multiplex PCR, while the TCRdb copy is restricted to in-frame clones and leaves out a portion. The table lists fewer than 200,000 clones, over 70% of them singletons. Sequenced material: peripheral blood. The receptors were gathered from a man between 60 and 75 years old with acute or convalescent COVID-19.

This clone was found many times. Other nucleotide sequences from this sample produce the same CDR3. The chain combines TRBV19 with TRBJ2-7; D may be TRBD2 (5 bases). The ends were cut back, 3 bases at V and 2 bases at J, with 11 bases in the middle. This CDR3 contains 14 residues. Germline V gene sequence: CDR1 LNHDA, CDR2 SQIVND (reference sequence). The CDR3 nucleotides are TGTGCCAGTAGTATTGGAGGCACAGCCTACGAGCAGTACTTC. This gives the protein CASSIGGTAYEQYF.

This chain connects TRBV18 to TRBJ2-7; the match to TRBD2 covers 11 bases. CDR3 length equals 15 residues. Germline V gene sequence: CDR1 KGHSH, CDR2 LQKENI. Trimming took 6 bases from V and 0 from J; bases not matched to a gene: 4. DNA of the CDR3: TGTGCCAGCTCGCCGGGACTAGCGGACTCCTACGAGCAGTACTTC. Translation: CASSPGLADSYEQYF.

The chain recombines TRBV6-6 with TRBJ2-7; D ambiguous. Germline V gene data show CDR1 as MNHNY and CDR2 as SVGAGI (reference sequence). CDR3 length: 16 residues. Between the trimmed V and J ends, which lost 0 bases and 0 bases, there was a span of 12 bases. CDR3 in amino acids: CASSYSARLSSYEQYF. As DNA, the CDR3 is TGTGCCAGCAGTTACTCGGCCAGGCTGAGCTCCTACGAGCAGTACTTC.

The chain uses TRBV5-1 and TRBJ2-3, with TRBD2 identical over 11 bases. Germline CDR1 SGHRS, CDR2 YFSETQ. This CDR3 region has 18 residues. The V segment lost 0 bases and the J segment 2 bases; nucleotides outside the gene matches: 8. The CDR3 DNA sequence: TGCGCCAGCAGCTTGGAGGTGACTAGCGGGACTCCCACAGATACGCAGTATTTT. Amino acids: CASSLEVTSGTPTDTQYF.

The chain combines TRBV5-1 with TRBJ2-3; weak D call: TRBD1 (7 bases). Germline CDR1 SGHRS, CDR2 YFSETQ. This CDR3 comprises 14 residues. V lost 5 bases, J lost 2 bases, and 12 bases lay in between. CDR3 nucleotides: TGCGCCAGCAGGCGGGGACAGATCACAGATACGCAGTATTTT. It encodes CASRRGQITDTQYF.

The chain links TRBV15 to TRBJ1-1, with TRBD1 matching 7 bases. V gave up 5 bases and J gave up 4 bases; unmatched junction bases: 10. Germline V gene data show CDR1 as LNHNV and CDR2 as YYDKDF (reference sequence). This CDR3 is built from 15 residues. For the CDR3, the DNA is TGTGCCACCAGCGGACGACAGGGCGGAGGCACTGAAGCTTTCTTT. Its protein is CATSGRQGGGTEAFF. The full variable domain, rest sourced from reference TRBV15 and TRBJ1-1, is DAMVIQNPRYQVTQFGKPVTLSCSQTLNHNVMYWYQQKSSQAPKLLFHYYDKDFNNEADTPDNFQSRRPNTSFCFLDIRSPGLGDTAMYLCATSGRQGGGTEAFFGQGTRLTVV.

The gene calls are TRBV7-7 and TRBJ2-3; tentatively, D is TRBD1 (6 bases). Germline assignment: CDR1 SSHAT and CDR2 FNYEAQ (reference sequence). Trimming removed 5 bases from V and 3 bases from J, with 12 bases in between. There are 14 residues in the CDR3. The CDR3 nucleotides read TGTGCCAGCAGCCAGGGGCAGGGGACAGATACGCAGTATTTT. Protein product: CASSQGQGTDTQYF.

The V call is TRBV9, the J call TRBJ1-5, with 10 positions matching TRBD1. The germline V gene encodes CDR1 SGDLS and CDR2 YYNGEE. V gave up 2 bases and J gave up 8 bases; unmatched junction bases: 7. The CDR3 loop spans 15 amino acids. The DNA of the CDR3 is TGTGCCAGCAGCGTGGGGGACAGGGGTTTGGAGCCCCAGCATTTT. It codes for CASSVGDRGLEPQHF.

The CDR3 DNA follows: TGTGCCAGCAGTGGCACAGGGTACTATCAGCCCCAGCATTTT. Translation: CASSGTGYYQPQHF. J is TRBJ1-5 and V is TRBV2; possible D gene TRBD1, 6 bases. Germline-derived CDR1 and CDR2 are SNHLY and FYNNEI. V shed 4 bases and J shed 5 bases, with 12 bases lying between them. The CDR3 totals 14 residues.

The rearrangement joins TRBV5-6 to TRBJ1-5; the D is unclear. V was trimmed by 0 bases and J by 4 bases, leaving 5 bases between them. Germline lookup yields CDR1 SGHDT and CDR2 YYEEEE. This CDR3 has 13 amino acids. CDR3 sequence (DNA): TGTGCCAGCAGCTTGGGAGATAATCAGCCCCAGCATTTT. Its translation: CASSLGDNQPQHF.

This clone was detected only a few times. V is TRBV25-1 and J is TRBJ1-1, with D possibly TRBD1 on 6 matching bases. The CDR3 totals 12 residues. Germline V gene data show CDR1 as MGHDK and CDR2 as SYGVNS. The V and J ends lost 7 bases and 6 bases respectively, with 12 bases between them. DNA for the CDR3: TGTGCCAGCAAGCGGGGGGCATCTGAAGCTTTCTTT. Translating gives CASKRGASEAFF.

This chain connects TRBV28 to TRBJ1-5; D is perhaps TRBD1 (5 bases). With 2 bases removed from V and 1 base from J, the gap between germline ends came to 18 bases. The length of the CDR3 is 18 residues. Germline V gene data show CDR1 as MDHEN and CDR2 as SYDVKM. This chain's CDR3 is CASSLALSSTASNQPQHF. The CDR3 DNA reads as TGTGCCAGCAGTTTAGCTCTCTCTTCGACAGCGAGCAATCAGCCCCAGCATTTT. Full variable domain (remainder filled in from reference TRBV28 and TRBJ1-5): DVKVTQSSRYLVKRTGEKVFLECVQDMDHENMFWYRQDPGLGLRLIYFSYDVKMKEKGDIPEGYSVSREKKERFSLILESASTNQTSMYLCASSLALSSTASNQPQHFGDGTRLSIL.

This chain joins TRBV24-1 and TRBJ1-1; D possibly corresponds to TRBD1 (6 bases). Germline V gives CDR1 KGHDR, CDR2 SFDVKD. Trimming stripped 3 bases from V and 1 base from J, with 11 bases between. This CDR3 contains 15 residues. The CDR3 reads CATSDGTRGNTEAFF. CDR3 DNA sequence: TGTGCCACCAGTGATGGGACCAGGGGGAACACTGAAGCTTTCTTT.

This chain joins TRBV5-1 and TRBJ2-7, with 11 bases aligning to TRBD1. The CDR3 is 13 residues long. V shed 4 bases, J shed 5 bases, and the junction held 2 bases outside the gene matches. Per the germline V gene, CDR1 is SGHRS and CDR2 is YFSETQ. CDR3 protein: CASSGTGGHEQYF. The CDR3 DNA reads TGCGCCAGCAGCGGGACAGGGGGTCACGAGCAGTACTTC.

The chain uses TRBV12-3 or TRBV12-4 and TRBJ2-7, with 7 bases identical to TRBD2. V trimming: 10 bases; J trimming: 3 bases; junction bases outside the gene matches: 9. CDR3 length: 13 amino acids. The CDR3 protein is CATRGRTSYEQYF. The DNA of the CDR3 is TGTGCCACCCGCGGCAGGACTAGCTACGAGCAGTACTTC.

The V call is TRBV12-3 or TRBV12-4, the J call TRBJ2-7, with 8 bases fitting TRBD2. With V trimmed by 2 bases and J by 3 bases, 0 bases remained unmatched. The CDR3 extends over 13 amino acids. The DNA for the CDR3 is TGTGCCAGCAGTTTAACTAGCGGCTACGAGCAGTACTTC. As protein: CASSLTSGYEQYF.

CDR3 sequence: CASSLIYWQTKIETQYF. CDR3 DNA sequence: TGTGCCAGCAGCTTAATCTATTGGCAGACTAAAATAGAGACCCAGTATTTT. This rearrangement joins TRBV7-3 to TRBJ2-3, with a weak D call TRBD2 (5 bases). Trimming removed 1 base from V and 12 bases from J, with 26 bases in between. Germline V gene lookup returns CDR1 SGHTA and CDR2 FQGTGA. The CDR3 loop spans 17 amino acids.

The gene calls are TRBV7-8 and TRBJ1-6; D ambiguous. Deletions cut 1 base from V and 10 bases from J, with 8 bases between. The germline V gene encodes CDR1 SGHVS and CDR2 FQNEAQ. CDR3 length equals 13 residues. CDR3 sequence reads: CASSLGTGSPLHF. The DNA of the CDR3 is TGTGCCAGCAGCTTAGGTACGGGATCACCCCTCCACTTT.

This chain joins TRBV29-1 and TRBJ2-3; D is possibly TRBD1 (7 bases). The germline V gene encodes CDR1 SQVTM and CDR2 ANQGSEA. The CDR3 is made up of 13 amino acids. Trimming stripped 4 bases from V and 5 bases from J, with 13 bases between. The CDR3: CSVGYRGGDTQYF. For the CDR3, the DNA is TGCAGCGTTGGGTACAGGGGAGGAGATACGCAGTATTTT.

This clone was observed a single time. This may come from a read error, since a much larger clone is one base off. The sample holds other DNA sequences that translate to the same CDR3. The CDR3 bases are TGTGCCAGCAGCGACCGGACAGGGGGCAATCAGCCCCAGCATTTT. Translation: CASSDRTGGNQPQHF. The rearrangement links TRBV2 to TRBJ1-5; 9 bases agree with TRBD1. Germline values: CDR1 SNHLY, CDR2 FYNNEI. The CDR3 consists of 15 residues. With 6 bases clipped from V and 2 bases from J, the junction kept 5 bases outside the gene matches.

A note on this clone: No DNA is shown, since the ends of the CDR3 on it are uncertain; the CDR3 is the one TCRdb lists. The CDR3 here is CAYKCPGHRDRNKNSPLHF. This sequence joins TRBV24-1 and TRBJ1-6; the DNA was not compared with TRBD1, the D call given in the table. CDR1 is KGHDR and CDR2 is SFDVKD in the germline V gene. 19 amino acids form the CDR3, both terminal residues included.

Only a few counts were recorded for this clone. The gene calls are TRBV6-2 or TRBV6-3 and TRBJ1-1, with D maybe TRBD1 (6 bases). The CDR3 sequence is 13 residues long. The V gene's germline CDR1 is MNHEY and CDR2 SVGEGT. Trimming removed 6 bases from V and 6 bases from J, with 14 bases in between. The CDR3 DNA reads TGTGCCAGCAGCCTCACAGGGTTGGCTGAAGCTTTCTTT. This sequence encodes CASSLTGLAEAFF.

This clone was detected only a few times. The chain recombines TRBV4-1 with TRBJ2-7; 8 bases are shared with TRBD1. The germline V gene has CDR1 MGHRA and CDR2 YSYEKL. This CDR3 contains 15 residues. V lost 3 bases and J lost 4; bases outside the gene matches: 8. CDR3 DNA sequence: TGCGCCAGCAGCCATTTCCGGGACAGGACTTACGAGCAGTACTTC. It encodes CASSHFRDRTYEQYF.

This chain uses TRBV24-1 with TRBJ2-7; weak D call: TRBD2 (6 bases). The V end was cut by 4 bases, the J end by 4 bases, with 10 bases between. Germline CDR1 is KGHDR and CDR2 is SFDVKD. CDR3 length: 13 amino acids. CDR3 DNA sequence: TGTGCCACCAGTGACCCGGGACTTTACGAGCAGTACTTC. Amino acid sequence: CATSDPGLYEQYF.